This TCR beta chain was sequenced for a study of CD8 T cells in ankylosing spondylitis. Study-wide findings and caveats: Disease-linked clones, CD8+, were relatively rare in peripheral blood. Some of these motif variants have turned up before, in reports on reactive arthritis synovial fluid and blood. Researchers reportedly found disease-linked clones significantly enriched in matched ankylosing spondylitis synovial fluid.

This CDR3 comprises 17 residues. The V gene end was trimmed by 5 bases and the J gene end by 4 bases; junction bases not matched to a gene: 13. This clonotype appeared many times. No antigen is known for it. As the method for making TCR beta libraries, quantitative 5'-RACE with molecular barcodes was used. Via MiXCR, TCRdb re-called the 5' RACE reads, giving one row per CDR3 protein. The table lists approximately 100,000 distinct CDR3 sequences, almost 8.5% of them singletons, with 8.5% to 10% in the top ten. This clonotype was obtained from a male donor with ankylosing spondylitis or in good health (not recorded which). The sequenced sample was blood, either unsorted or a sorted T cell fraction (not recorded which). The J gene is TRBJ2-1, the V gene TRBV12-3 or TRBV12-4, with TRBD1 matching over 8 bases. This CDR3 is CASSPPRGRQLYNEQFF. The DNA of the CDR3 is TGTGCCAGCAGTCCCCCCAGGGGGCGACAACTATACAATGAGCAGTTCTTC.